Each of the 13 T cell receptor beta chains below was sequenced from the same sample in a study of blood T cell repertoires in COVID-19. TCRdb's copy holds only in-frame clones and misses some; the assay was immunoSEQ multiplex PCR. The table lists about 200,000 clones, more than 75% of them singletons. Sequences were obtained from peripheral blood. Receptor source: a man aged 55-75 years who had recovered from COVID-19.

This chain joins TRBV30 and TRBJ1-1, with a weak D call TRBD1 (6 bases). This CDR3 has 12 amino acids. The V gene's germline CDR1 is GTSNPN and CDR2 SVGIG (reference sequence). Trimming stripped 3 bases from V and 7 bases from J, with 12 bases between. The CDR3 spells CAWSLSGVEAFF. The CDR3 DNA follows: TGTGCCTGGAGCCTTTCAGGGGTTGAAGCTTTCTTT.

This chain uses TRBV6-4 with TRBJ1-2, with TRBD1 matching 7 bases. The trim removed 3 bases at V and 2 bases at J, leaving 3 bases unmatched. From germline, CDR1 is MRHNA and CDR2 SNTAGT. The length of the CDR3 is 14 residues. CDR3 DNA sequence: TGTGCCAGCAGTGATCAACAGGGGAACTATGGCTACACCTTC. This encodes CASSDQQGNYGYTF.

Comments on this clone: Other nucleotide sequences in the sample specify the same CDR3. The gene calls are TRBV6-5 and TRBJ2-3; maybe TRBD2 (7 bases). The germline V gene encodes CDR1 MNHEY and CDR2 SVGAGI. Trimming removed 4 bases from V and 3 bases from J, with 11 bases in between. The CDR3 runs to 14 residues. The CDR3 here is CASSSRGGTDTQYF. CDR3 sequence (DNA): TGTGCCAGCAGTTCTAGGGGGGGGACAGATACGCAGTATTTT.

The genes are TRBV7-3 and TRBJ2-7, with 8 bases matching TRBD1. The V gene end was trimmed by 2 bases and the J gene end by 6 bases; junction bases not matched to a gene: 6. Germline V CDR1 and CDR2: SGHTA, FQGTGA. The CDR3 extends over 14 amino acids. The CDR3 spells CASSLQTGEFEQYF. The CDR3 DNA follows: TGTGCCAGCAGCTTACAGACAGGGGAATTCGAGCAGTACTTC.

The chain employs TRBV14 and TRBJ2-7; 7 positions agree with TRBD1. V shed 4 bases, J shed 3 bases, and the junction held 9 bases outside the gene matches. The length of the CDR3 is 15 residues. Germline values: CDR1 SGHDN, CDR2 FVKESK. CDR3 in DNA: TGTGCCAGCAGCCCACCCGGGACAGTCCGCTACGAGCAGTACTTC. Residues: CASSPPGTVRYEQYF.

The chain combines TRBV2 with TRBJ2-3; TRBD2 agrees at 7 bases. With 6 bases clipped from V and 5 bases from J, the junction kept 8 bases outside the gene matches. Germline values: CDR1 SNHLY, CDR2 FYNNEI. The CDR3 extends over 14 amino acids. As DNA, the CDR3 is TGTGCCAGCAGGGGGGGGGAACTTGGAGATACGCAGTATTTT. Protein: CASRGGELGDTQYF.

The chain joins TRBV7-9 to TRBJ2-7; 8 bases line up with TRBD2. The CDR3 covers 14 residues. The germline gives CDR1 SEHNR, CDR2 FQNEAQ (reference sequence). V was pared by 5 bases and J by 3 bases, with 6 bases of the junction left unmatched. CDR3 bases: TGTGCCAGCAGCATCGGGGGGGCTAGCTACGAGCAGTACTTC. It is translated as CASSIGGASYEQYF.

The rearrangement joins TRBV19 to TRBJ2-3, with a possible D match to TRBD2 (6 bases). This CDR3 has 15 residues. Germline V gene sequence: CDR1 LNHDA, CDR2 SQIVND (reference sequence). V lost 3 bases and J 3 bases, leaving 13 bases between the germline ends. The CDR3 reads CASSMIGAGTDTQYF. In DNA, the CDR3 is TGTGCCAGTAGTATGATTGGCGCGGGAACAGATACGCAGTATTTT.

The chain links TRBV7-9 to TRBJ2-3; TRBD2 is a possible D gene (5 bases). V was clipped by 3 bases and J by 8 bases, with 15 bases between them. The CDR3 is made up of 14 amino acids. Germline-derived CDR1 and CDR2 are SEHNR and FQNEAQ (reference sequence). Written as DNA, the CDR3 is TGTGCCAGCAGCTTTGAGGGATCGTGGGGTACGCAGTATTTT. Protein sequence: CASSFEGSWGTQYF. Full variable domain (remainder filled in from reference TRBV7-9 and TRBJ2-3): DTGVSQNPRHKITKRGQNVTFRCDPISEHNRLYWYRQTLGQGPEFLTYFQNEAQLEKSRLLSDRFSAERPKGSFSTLEIQRTEQGDSAMYLCASSFEGSWGTQYFGPGTRLTVL.

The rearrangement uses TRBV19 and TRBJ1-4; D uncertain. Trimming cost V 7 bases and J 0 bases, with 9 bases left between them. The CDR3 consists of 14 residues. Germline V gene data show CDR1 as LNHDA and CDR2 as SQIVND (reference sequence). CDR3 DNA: TGTGCCAGTAAATCAGGTGCAACTAATGAAAAACTGTTTTTT. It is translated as CASKSGATNEKLFF.

The CDR3 region has the DNA TGTACCAGCAGCCGGAAAGGGGACAGCGAACCACCCCTCCACTTT. This encodes CTSSRKGDSEPPLHF. The chain employs TRBV7-2 and TRBJ1-6; 7 bases agree with TRBD1. The CDR3 has 15 residues. CDR1 and CDR2 (germline): SGHTA, FQGNSA. With 5 bases clipped from V and 11 bases from J, the junction kept 12 bases outside the gene matches.

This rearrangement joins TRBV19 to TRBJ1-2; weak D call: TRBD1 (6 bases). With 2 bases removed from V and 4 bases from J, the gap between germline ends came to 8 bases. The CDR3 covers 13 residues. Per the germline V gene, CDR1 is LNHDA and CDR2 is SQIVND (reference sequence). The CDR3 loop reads CASSIPQGYGYTF. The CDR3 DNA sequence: TGTGCCAGTAGTATACCACAGGGCTATGGCTACACCTTC.

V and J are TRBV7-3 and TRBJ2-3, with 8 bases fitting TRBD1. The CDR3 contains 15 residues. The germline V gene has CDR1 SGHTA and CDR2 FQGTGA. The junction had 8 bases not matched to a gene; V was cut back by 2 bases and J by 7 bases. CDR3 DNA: TGTGCCAGCAGCTTAGAGTCAGGGGGCGCATATACGCAGTATTTT. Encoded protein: CASSLESGGAYTQYF.